This T cell receptor (beta chain) was found in a study of a mutant IDH1 vaccine in newly diagnosed glioma. On the study more broadly: Receipt of radiotherapy, temozolomide, or both preceded the study, and most received both. Points from the study as a whole: Overall, almost 95% of patients had vaccine-induced immune responses. Changes to the top peripheral T cell clonotypes appeared unrelated to pseudoprogression.

Time point specified: week 35, safety follow-up. Every vaccination contained 300 ug of the mutant IDH1 20-mer peptide and was paired with topical imiquimod. Across weeks 1, 3, 5, 7, 11, 15, 19 and 23, patients received a vaccination each time, eight in all. Remarks on this clone: The target antigen is unknown.

The CDR3 consists of 15 residues. Germline CDR1 and CDR2: SNHLY and FYNNEI. V was clipped by 6 bases and J by 3 bases, with 17 bases between them. TCRdb's table, derived via immunoSEQ multiplex PCR, lists solely in-frame clones and lacks some. The sample holds about 74,000 clones; about 87% are singletons and the top ten take roughly 2%. Sequencing was performed on PBMCs, taken from a glioma patient whose treatment included an IDH1 peptide vaccine. The rearrangement uses TRBV2 and TRBJ1-1; D remains unclear. The sequence was collected from a man aged 30 to 39 with glioma. CDR3 DNA: TGTGCCAGCAGGGTTTCGGACGGAGGTTACACTGAAGCTTTCTTT. It translates to CASRVSDGGYTEAFF.